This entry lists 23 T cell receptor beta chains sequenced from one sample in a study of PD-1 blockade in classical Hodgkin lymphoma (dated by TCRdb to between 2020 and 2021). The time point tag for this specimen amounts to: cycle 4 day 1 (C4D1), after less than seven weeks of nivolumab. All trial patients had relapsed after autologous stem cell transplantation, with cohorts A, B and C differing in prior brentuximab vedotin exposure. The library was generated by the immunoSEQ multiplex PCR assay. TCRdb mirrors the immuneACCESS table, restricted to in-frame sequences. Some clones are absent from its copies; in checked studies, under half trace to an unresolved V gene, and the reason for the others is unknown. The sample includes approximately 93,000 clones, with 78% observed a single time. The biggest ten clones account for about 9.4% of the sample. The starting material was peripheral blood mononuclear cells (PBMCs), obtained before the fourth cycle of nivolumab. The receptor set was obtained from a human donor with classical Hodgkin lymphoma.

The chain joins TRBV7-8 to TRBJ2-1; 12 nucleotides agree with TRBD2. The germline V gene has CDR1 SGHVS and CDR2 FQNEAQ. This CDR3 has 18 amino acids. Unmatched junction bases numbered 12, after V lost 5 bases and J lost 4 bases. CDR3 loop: CASSRPARTSGKYNEQFF. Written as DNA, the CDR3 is TGTGCCAGCAGCCGACCCGCCCGGACTAGCGGGAAGTACAATGAGCAGTTCTTC.

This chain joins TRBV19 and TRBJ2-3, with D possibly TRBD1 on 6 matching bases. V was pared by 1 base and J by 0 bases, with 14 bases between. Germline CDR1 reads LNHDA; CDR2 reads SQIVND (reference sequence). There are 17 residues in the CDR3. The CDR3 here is CASSIGLTGLSTDTQYF. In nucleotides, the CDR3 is TGTGCCAGTAGTATAGGCCTGACAGGTCTTAGCACAGATACGCAGTATTTT.

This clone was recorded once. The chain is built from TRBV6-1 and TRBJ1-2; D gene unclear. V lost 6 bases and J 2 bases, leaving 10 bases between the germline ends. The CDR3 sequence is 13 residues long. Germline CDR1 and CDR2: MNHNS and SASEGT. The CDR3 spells CASSLADNYGYTF. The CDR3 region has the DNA TGTGCCAGCAGCCTTGCCGACAACTATGGCTACACCTTC.

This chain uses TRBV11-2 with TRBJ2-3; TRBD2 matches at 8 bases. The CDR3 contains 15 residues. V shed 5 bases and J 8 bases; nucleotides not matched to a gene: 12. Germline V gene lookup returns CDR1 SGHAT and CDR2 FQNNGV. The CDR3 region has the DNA TGTGCCAGCAGCACGAGCGGGGGAATTTTGGGTACGCAGTATTTT. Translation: CASSTSGGILGTQYF.

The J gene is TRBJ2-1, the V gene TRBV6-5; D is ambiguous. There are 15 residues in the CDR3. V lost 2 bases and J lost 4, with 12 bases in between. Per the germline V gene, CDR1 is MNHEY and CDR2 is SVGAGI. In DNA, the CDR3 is TGTGCCAGCAGTTACGGTTGGGCCGGGTACAATGAGCAGTTCTTC. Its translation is CASSYGWAGYNEQFF.

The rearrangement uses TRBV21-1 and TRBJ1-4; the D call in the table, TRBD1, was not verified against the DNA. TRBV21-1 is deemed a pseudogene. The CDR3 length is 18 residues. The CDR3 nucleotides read TGTGCCAGCAGCCTAAATACAGGGAGTTGTGCAACTAATGAAAAACTGTTTTTT. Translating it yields CASSLNTGSCATNEKLFF.

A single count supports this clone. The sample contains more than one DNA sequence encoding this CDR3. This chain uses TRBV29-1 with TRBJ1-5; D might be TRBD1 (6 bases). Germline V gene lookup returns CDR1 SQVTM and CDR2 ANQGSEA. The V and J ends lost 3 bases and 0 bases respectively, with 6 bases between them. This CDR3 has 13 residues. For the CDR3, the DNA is TGCAGCGTTGAGACAGGTAGCAATCAGCCCCAGCATTTT. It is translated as CSVETGSNQPQHF.

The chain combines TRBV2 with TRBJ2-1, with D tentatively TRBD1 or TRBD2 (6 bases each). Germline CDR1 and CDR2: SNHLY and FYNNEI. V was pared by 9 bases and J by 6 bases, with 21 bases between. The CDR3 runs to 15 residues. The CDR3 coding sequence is TGTGCCAGTGGGCCGGGGGCATCTGGGGCCAATGAGCAGTTCTTC. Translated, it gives CASGPGASGANEQFF.

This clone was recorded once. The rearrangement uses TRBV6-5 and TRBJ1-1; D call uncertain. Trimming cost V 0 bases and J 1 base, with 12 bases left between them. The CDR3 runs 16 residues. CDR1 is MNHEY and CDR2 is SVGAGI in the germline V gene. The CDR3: CASSYSASWWNTEAFF. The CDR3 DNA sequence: TGTGCCAGCAGTTACTCGGCTTCCTGGTGGAACACTGAAGCTTTCTTT.

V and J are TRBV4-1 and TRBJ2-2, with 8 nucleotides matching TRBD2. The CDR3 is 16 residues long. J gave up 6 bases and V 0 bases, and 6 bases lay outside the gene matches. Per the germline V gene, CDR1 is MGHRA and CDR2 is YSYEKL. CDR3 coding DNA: TGCGCCAGCAGCCAAGATCGGGGGGGCGTATCCGGGGAGCTGTTTTTT. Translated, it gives CASSQDRGGVSGELFF.

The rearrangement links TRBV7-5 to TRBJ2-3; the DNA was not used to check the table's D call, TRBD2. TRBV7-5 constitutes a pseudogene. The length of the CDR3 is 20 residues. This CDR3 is CARSFLEGSSGRRNTNTQYF. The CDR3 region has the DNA TGTGCCAGAAGCTTCTTAGAGGGGTCTAGCGGACGGAGGAACACGAATACGCAGTATTTT.

The CDR3, as DNA: TGCGCCAGCAGTCAGGAAGGGTTGCCGGGGGAGCAGTACTTC. This encodes CASSQEGLPGEQYF. The rearrangement links TRBV23-1 to TRBJ2-7; possible D gene TRBD2, 5 bases. TRBV23-1 carries the ORF label, with uncertain function. V shed 3 bases and J shed 7 bases, with 16 bases lying between them. The CDR3 totals 14 residues.

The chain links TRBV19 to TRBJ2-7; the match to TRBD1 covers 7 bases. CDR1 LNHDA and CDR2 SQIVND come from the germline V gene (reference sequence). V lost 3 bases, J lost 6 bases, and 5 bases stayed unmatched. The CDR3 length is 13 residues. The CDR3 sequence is CASSMNRGLEQYF. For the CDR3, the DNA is TGTGCCAGTAGTATGAACAGGGGTCTCGAGCAGTACTTC.

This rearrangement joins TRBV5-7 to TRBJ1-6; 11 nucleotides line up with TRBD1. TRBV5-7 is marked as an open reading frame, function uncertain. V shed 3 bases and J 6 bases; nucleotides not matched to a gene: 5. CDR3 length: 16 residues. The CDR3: CASSYGQGARNSPLHF. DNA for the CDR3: TGTGCCAGCAGCTACGGACAGGGGGCGCGTAATTCACCCCTCCACTTT.

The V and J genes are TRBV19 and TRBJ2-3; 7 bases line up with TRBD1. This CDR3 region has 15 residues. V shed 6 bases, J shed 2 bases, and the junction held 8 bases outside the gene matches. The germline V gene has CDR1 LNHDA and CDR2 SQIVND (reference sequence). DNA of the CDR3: TGTGCCAGTAGCAACCAGGGGGTTTCCACAGATACGCAGTATTTT. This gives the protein CASSNQGVSTDTQYF.

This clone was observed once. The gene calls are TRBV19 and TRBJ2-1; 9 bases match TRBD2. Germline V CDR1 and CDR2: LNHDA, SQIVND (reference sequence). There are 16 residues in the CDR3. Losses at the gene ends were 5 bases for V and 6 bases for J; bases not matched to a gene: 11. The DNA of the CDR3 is TGTGCCAGTAGTCCGCTCCGCGGGAGGGCGGGCAATGAGCAGTTCTTC. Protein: CASSPLRGRAGNEQFF.

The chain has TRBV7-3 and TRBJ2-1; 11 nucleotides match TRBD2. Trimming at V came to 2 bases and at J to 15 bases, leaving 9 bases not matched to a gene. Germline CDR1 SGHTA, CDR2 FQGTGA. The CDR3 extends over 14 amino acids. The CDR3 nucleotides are TGTGCCAGCAGCTTAGTTGGTAGCGGGAGGGTTCCGTTCTTC. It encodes CASSLVGSGRVPFF.

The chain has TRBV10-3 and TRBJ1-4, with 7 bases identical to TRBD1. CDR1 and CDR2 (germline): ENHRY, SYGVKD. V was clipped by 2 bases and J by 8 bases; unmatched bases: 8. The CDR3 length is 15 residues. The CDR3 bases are TGTGCCATCAGTGAGCGAGCCGGACAGGCAGAAAAACTGTTTTTT. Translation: CAISERAGQAEKLFF.

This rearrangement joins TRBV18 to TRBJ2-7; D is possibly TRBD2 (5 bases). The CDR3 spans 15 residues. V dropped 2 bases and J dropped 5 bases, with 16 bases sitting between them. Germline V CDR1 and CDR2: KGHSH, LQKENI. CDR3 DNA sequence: TGTGCCAGCTCACCAGCGGGTAGGAGTAGCCACGAGCAGTACTTC. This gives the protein CASSPAGRSSHEQYF.

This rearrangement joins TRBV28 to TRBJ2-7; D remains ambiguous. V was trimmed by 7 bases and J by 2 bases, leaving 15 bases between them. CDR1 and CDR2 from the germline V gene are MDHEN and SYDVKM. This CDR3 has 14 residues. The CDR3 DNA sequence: TGTGCCAGCACCCTCTCTGGCAGTACCTACGAGCAGTACTTC. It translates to CASTLSGSTYEQYF.

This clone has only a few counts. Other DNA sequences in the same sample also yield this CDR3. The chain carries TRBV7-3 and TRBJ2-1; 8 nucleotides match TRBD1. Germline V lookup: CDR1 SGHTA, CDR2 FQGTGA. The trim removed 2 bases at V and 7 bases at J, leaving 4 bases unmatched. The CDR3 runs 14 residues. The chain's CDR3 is CASSLGQGVNEQFF. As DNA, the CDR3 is TGTGCCAGCAGCTTAGGACAGGGTGTGAATGAGCAGTTCTTC. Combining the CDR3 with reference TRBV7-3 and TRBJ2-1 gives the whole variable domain GAGVSQTPSNKVTEKGKYVELRCDPISGHTALYWYRQSLGQGPEFLIYFQGTGAADDSGLPNDRFFAVRPEGSVSTLKIQRTERGDSAVYLCASSLGQGVNEQFFGPGTRLTVL.

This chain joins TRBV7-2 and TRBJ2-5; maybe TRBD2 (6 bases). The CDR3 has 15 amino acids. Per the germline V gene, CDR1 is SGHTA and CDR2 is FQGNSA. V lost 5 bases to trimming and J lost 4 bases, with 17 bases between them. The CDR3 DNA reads TGTGCCAGCAGCCCTAGGAGGGGTGGGGTAGAGACCCAGTACTTC. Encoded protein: CASSPRRGGVETQYF.

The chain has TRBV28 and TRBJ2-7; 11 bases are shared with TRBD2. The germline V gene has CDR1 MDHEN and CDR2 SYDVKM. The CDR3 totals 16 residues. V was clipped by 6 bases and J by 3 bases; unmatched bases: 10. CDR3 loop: CASSRLAGGLYYEQYF. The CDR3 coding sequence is TGTGCCAGCAGCCGGCTAGCGGGAGGTCTATACTACGAGCAGTACTTC.